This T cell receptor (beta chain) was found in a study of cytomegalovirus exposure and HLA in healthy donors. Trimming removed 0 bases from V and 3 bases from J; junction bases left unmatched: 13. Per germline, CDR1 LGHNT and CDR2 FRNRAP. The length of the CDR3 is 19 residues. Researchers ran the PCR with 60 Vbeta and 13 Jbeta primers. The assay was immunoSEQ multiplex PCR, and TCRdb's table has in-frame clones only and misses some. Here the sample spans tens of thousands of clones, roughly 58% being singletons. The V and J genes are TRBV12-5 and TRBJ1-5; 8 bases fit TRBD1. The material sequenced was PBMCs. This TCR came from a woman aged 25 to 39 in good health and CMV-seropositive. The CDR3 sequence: CASGLVSDGTGPFNQPQHF. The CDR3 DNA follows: TGTGCTAGTGGTTTGGTCTCCGACGGGACAGGTCCCTTCAATCAGCCCCAGCATTTT.